The 15 T cell receptor beta chains below come from one sample, sequenced in a study of beta chain features in type 1 diabetes. cDNA synthesis used the whole RNA isolate, giving expressed TCRB sequences. Clones were sequenced by immunoSEQ multiplex PCR, and TCRdb holds only the in-frame ones, with some missing. The data contain 300,000 to 400,000 clones, 7% to 9% of them seen just once; the ten biggest clones take up approximately 0.47%. Sequencing was performed on central memory CD4+ T cells from blood. Every receptor here comes from a woman under 30 in good health.

This clone was seen a few times. The chain recombines TRBV29-1 with TRBJ1-2; the match to TRBD1 covers 8 bases. CDR1 is SQVTM and CDR2 is ANQGSEA in the germline V gene. The CDR3 consists of 11 residues. V gave up 7 bases and J gave up 5 bases; unmatched junction bases: 3. The CDR3 here is CSGGQEYGYTF. CDR3 nucleotide sequence: TGCAGCGGGGGACAGGAGTATGGCTACACCTTC.

This clone has more than one count but fewer than ten. The J gene is TRBJ2-5, the V gene TRBV28; TRBD1 matches 8 bases. CDR3 length: 16 residues. CDR1 is MDHEN, CDR2 SYDVKM, per germline. Germline trimming cut 5 bases from V and 4 bases from J; bases unmatched to any gene: 12. The CDR3 DNA reads TGTGCCAGCAGTGTACTTGGACAGGGATCGAGAGAGACCCAGTACTTC. It yields the protein CASSVLGQGSRETQYF. Based on the CDR3 plus reference TRBV28 and TRBJ2-5, the full variable domain is DVKVTQSSRYLVKRTGEKVFLECVQDMDHENMFWYRQDPGLGLRLIYFSYDVKMKEKGDIPEGYSVSREKKERFSLILESASTNQTSMYLCASSVLGQGSRETQYFGPGTRLLVL.

This clone was detected only a few times. The chain recombines TRBV11-2 with TRBJ2-1; 10 nucleotides align to TRBD1. Trimming removed 5 bases from V and 3 bases from J; junction bases left unmatched: 4. The CDR3 is made up of 15 amino acids. Germline V gene data show CDR1 as SGHAT and CDR2 as FQNNGV. As DNA, the CDR3 is TGTGCCAGCAGCCAGGGACAGGGGTACTACAATGAGCAGTTCTTC. The encoded protein is CASSQGQGYYNEQFF.

This clone has just a few counts. The chain uses TRBV13 and TRBJ2-7; D might be TRBD1 (6 bases). CDR1 and CDR2 from the germline V gene are PRHDT and FYEKMQ (reference sequence). The CDR3 spans 16 residues. V lost 5 bases, J lost 0 bases, and 17 bases lay in between. As DNA, the CDR3 is TGTGCCAGCAGCCTTGGACAGACTCGTTTCTCCTACGAGCAGTACTTC. Protein product: CASSLGQTRFSYEQYF.

J is TRBJ2-3 and V is TRBV6-1; 8 bases fit TRBD1. This CDR3 has 14 residues. After removal of 5 bases from V and 5 bases from J, the junction contained 6 bases not matched to a gene. Germline V gene sequence: CDR1 MNHNS, CDR2 SASEGT. This CDR3 is CASSIGQGLDTQYF. CDR3 coding DNA: TGTGCCAGCAGTATCGGACAGGGTTTAGATACGCAGTATTTT.

This clone was seen at least ten times. The rearrangement uses TRBV11-3 and TRBJ2-2; a weak D match, TRBD1 (7 bases). The V end lost 4 bases, the J end lost 3 bases, and 18 bases lay between the germline ends. Germline assignment: CDR1 SGHNT and CDR2 YENEEA. CDR3 length: 17 amino acids. CDR3 nucleotides: TGTGCCAGCAGCTCCTATGGACAGGAGGGGGACACCGGGGAGCTGTTTTTT. It translates to CASSSYGQEGDTGELFF.

This clone was seen a few times. This sequence joins TRBV29-1 and TRBJ2-3; weak D call: TRBD2 (6 bases). Germline lookup yields CDR1 SQVTM and CDR2 ANQGSEA. CDR3 length: 12 amino acids. V was trimmed by 4 bases and J by 5 bases, leaving 10 bases between them. Here the CDR3 DNA reads TGCAGCGTTGGTGTGGGGGGAGATACGCAGTATTTT. Protein product: CSVGVGGDTQYF.

This clone was detected a few times. The rearrangement joins TRBV7-2 to TRBJ1-1; D not certain. The CDR3 loop spans 14 amino acids. V lost 1 base, J lost 1 base, and 7 bases lay in between. CDR1 and CDR2 from the germline V gene are SGHTA and FQGNSA. CDR3: CASSLGMGNTEAFF. DNA of the CDR3: TGTGCCAGCAGCTTAGGGATGGGGAACACTGAAGCTTTCTTT.

This clone was seen more than once but under ten times. The chain is built from TRBV14 and TRBJ1-6; D is ambiguous. CDR1 and CDR2 (germline): SGHDN, FVKESK. This CDR3 region has 14 residues. The ends were cut back, 1 base at V and 7 bases at J, with 8 bases in the middle. CDR3: CASSQAFWNSPLHF. CDR3 bases: TGTGCCAGCAGCCAAGCTTTTTGGAATTCACCCCTCCACTTT.

The gene calls are TRBV7-6 and TRBJ1-2; D remains unclear. Germline CDR1 is SGHVS and CDR2 is FNYEAQ. There are 15 residues in the CDR3. Trimming took 1 base from V and 1 from J, leaving 10 bases between them. The CDR3 spells CASSLVAGVNYGYTF. CDR3 nucleotides: TGTGCCAGCAGCTTAGTAGCTGGGGTTAACTATGGCTACACCTTC.

There are many counts of this clone. This rearrangement joins TRBV2 to TRBJ1-1; D is unclear. This CDR3 has 11 amino acids. Germline CDR1 reads SNHLY; CDR2 reads FYNNEI. Trimming left V 3 bases short and J 11 bases short, with 10 bases between. The CDR3 region has the DNA TGTGCCAGCAGTGACGAGGTTCTGGCTTTCTTT. It translates to CASSDEVLAFF.

The rearrangement joins TRBV6-6 to TRBJ2-3; D perhaps matches TRBD1 (5 bases). The germline V gene encodes CDR1 MNHNY and CDR2 SVGAGI (reference sequence). Trimming left V 7 bases short and J 6 bases short, with 11 bases between. The CDR3 contains 12 residues. In nucleotides, the CDR3 is TGTGCCAGCACCGAAGGGGCCGATACGCAGTATTTT. It translates to CASTEGADTQYF.

The chain carries TRBV9 and TRBJ2-7; possibly TRBD1 or TRBD2 for D (6 bases each). Germline lookup yields CDR1 SGDLS and CDR2 YYNGEE. With 5 bases removed from V and 4 bases from J, the gap between germline ends came to 25 bases. The CDR3 is 17 amino acids. The CDR3 region has the DNA TGTGCCAGCAGTAACGGACTAAGGGGGTTTTTGACGTACGAGCAGTACTTC. It translates to CASSNGLRGFLTYEQYF.

J is TRBJ2-5 and V is TRBV6-5; D might be TRBD1 (5 bases). The J call may be incorrect, as the DNA end agrees better with TRBJ2-7. The CDR3 has 14 amino acids. Germline V lookup: CDR1 MNHEY, CDR2 SVGAGI. The CDR3, as DNA: TGTGCCAGCAGCGCTTGGGGCGTGGGCTACGAGCAGTACTTC. It codes for CASSAWGVGYEQYF.

This clone occurred many times. V gene TRBV28 combines with J gene TRBJ2-5, with D perhaps matching TRBD2 (6 bases). CDR3 size: 13 residues. The germline V gene has CDR1 MDHEN and CDR2 SYDVKM. Trimming stripped 10 bases from V and 2 bases from J, with 14 bases between. The CDR3 region is CATRGRGQETQYF. CDR3 coding DNA: TGTGCCACCAGAGGCCGGGGGCAAGAGACCCAGTACTTC.